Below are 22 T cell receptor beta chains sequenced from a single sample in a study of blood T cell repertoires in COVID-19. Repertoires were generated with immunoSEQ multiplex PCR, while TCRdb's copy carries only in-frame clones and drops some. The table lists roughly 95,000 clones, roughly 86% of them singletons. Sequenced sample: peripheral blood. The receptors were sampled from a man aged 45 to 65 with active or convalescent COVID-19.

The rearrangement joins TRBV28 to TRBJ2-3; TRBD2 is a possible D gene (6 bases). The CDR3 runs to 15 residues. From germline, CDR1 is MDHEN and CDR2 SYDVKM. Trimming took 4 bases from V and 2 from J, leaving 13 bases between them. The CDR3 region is CASSSGEDYTDTQYF. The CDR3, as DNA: TGTGCCAGCAGTTCCGGGGAGGACTACACAGATACGCAGTATTTT.

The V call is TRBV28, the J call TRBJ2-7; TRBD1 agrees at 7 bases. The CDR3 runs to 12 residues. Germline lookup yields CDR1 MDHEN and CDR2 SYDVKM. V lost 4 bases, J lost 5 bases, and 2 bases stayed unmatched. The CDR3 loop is CASSSTGNEQYV. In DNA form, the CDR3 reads TGTGCCAGCAGTTCGACAGGGAACGAGCAGTACGTC.

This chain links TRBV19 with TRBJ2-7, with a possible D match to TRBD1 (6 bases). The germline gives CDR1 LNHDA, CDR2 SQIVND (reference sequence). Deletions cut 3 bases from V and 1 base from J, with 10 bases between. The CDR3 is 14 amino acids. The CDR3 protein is CASSMPGTSYEQYF. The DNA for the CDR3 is TGTGCCAGTAGTATGCCCGGGACATCCTACGAGCAGTACTTC.

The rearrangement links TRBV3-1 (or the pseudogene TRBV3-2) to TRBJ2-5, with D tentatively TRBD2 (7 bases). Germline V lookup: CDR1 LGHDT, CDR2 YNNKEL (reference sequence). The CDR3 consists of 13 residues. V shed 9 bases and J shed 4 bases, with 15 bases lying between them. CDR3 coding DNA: TGTGCCAGTTTGGGGGGGCCAGGAGAGACCCAGTACTTC. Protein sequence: CASLGGPGETQYF.

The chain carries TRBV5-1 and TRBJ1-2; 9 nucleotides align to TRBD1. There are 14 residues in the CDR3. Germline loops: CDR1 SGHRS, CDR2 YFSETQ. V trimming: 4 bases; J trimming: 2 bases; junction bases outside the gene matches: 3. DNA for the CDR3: TGCGCCAGCAGCACTGGACAGGGGAACTATGGCTACACCTTC. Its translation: CASSTGQGNYGYTF.

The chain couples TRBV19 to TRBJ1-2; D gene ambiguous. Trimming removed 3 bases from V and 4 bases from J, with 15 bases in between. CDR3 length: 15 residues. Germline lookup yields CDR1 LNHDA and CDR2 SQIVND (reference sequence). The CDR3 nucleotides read TGTGCCAGTAGTATCACCGAGGGTCTACCCTATGGCTACACCTTC. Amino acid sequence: CASSITEGLPYGYTF.

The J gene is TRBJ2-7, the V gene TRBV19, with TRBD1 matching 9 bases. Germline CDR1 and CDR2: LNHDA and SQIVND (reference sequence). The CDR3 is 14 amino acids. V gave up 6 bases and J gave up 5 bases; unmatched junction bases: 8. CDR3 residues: CASSPWDRENEQYF. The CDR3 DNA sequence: TGTGCCAGTAGCCCCTGGGACAGGGAAAACGAGCAGTACTTC.

In DNA form, the CDR3 reads TGTGCCAGCAGCGCAGACAGGATCCACACCGGGGAGCTGTTTTTT. This gives the protein CASSADRIHTGELFF. The V gene is TRBV9, the J gene TRBJ2-2, with D perhaps TRBD1 (6 bases). Trimming cost V 3 bases and J 3 bases, with 12 bases left between them. Germline lookup yields CDR1 SGDLS and CDR2 YYNGEE. CDR3 length equals 15 residues.

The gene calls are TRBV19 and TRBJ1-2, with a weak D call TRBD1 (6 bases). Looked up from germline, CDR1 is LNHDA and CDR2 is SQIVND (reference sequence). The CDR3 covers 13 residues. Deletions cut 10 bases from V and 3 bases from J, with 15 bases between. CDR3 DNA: TGTGCCACTTCGAGGGGGGGCGACTATGGCTACACCTTC. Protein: CATSRGGDYGYTF.

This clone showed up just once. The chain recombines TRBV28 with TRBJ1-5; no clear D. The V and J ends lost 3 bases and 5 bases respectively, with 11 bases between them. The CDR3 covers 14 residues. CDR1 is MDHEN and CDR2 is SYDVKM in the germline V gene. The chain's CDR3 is CASSFAGLDQPQHF. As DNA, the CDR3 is TGTGCCAGCAGTTTCGCAGGCTTAGATCAGCCCCAGCATTTT.

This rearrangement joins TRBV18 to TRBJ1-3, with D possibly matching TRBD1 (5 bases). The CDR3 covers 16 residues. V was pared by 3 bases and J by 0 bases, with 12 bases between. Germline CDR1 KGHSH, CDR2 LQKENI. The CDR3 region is CASSPSIGASGNTIYF. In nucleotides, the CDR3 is TGTGCCAGCTCACCCTCGATTGGGGCCTCTGGAAACACCATATATTTT.

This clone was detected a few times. In nucleotides, the CDR3 is TGTGCCAGCAGCGCCCGGACAGGGGCCGTGGTTGGCAATCAGCCCCAGCATTTT. This encodes CASSARTGAVVGNQPQHF. V and J are TRBV7-2 and TRBJ1-5; the match to TRBD1 covers 9 bases. Germline values: CDR1 SGHTA, CDR2 FQGNSA. V lost 5 bases to trimming and J lost 2 bases; unmatched junction nucleotides: 13. The CDR3 consists of 18 residues. Drawing the rest from reference TRBV7-2 and TRBJ1-5, the complete variable domain is GAGVSQSPSNKVTEKGKDVELRCDPISGHTALYWYRQSLGQGLEFLIYFQGNSAPDKSGLPSDRFSAERTGGSVSTLTIQRTQQEDSAVYLCASSARTGAVVGNQPQHFGDGTRLSIL.

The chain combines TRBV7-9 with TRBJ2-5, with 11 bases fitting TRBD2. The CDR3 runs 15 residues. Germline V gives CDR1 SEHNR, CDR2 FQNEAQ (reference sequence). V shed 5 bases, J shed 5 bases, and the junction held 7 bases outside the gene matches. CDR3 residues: CASSKGTSGRETQYF. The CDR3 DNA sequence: TGTGCCAGCAGCAAAGGGACTAGCGGTCGGGAGACCCAGTACTTC.

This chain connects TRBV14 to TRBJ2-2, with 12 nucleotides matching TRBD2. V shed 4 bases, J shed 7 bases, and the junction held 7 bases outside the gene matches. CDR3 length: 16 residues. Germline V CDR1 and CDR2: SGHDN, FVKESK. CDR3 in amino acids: CASSPRTSGVGGELFF. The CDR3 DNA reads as TGTGCCAGCAGCCCCCGGACTAGCGGGGTTGGCGGGGAGCTGTTTTTT.

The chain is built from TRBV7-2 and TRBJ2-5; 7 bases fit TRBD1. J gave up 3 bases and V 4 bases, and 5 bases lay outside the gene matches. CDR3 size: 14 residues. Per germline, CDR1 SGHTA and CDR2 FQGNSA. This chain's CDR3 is CASSYRDREETQYF. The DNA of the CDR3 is TGTGCCAGCAGCTACCGGGACAGAGAAGAGACCCAGTACTTC. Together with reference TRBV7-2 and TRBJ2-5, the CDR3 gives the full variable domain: GAGVSQSPSNKVTEKGKDVELRCDPISGHTALYWYRQSLGQGLEFLIYFQGNSAPDKSGLPSDRFSAERTGGSVSTLTIQRTQQEDSAVYLCASSYRDREETQYFGPGTRLLVL.

The DNA for the CDR3 is TGTGCCTGGAGTGGACAGGGCCTGGGTTCCTACGAGCAGTACTTC. Residues: CAWSGQGLGSYEQYF. The chain uses TRBV30 and TRBJ2-7; 7 nucleotides match TRBD1. This CDR3 comprises 15 residues. J gave up 1 base and V 1 base, and 7 bases lay outside the gene matches. Looked up from germline, CDR1 is GTSNPN and CDR2 is SVGIG (reference sequence).

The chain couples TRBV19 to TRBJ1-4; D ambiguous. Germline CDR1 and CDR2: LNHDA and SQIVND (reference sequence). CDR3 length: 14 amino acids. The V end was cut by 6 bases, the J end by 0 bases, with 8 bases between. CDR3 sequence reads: CASRRVATNEKLFF. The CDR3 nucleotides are TGTGCCAGTAGAAGAGTTGCAACTAATGAAAAACTGTTTTTT.

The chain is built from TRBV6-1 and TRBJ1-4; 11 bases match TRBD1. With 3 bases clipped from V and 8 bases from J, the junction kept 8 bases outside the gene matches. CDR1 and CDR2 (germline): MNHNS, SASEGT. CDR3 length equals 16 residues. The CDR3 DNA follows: TGTGCCAGCAGTGAGGGGACAGGGGGATTGCGGGAAAAACTGTTTTTT. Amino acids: CASSEGTGGLREKLFF.

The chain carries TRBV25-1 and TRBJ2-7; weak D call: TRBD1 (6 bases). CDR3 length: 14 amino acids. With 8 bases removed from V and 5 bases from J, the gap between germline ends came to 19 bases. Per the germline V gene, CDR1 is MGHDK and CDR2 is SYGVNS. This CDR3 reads CASSSGTGHHEQYF. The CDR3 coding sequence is TGTGCCAGCTCCTCCGGAACAGGGCACCACGAGCAGTACTTC.

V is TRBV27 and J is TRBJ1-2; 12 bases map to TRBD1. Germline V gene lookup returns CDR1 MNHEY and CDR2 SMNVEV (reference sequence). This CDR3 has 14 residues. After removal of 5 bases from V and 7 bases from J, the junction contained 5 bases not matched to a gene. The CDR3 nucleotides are TGTGCCAGCAGTCCGGGGACAGGGGGCGGTGGCTACACCTTC. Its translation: CASSPGTGGGGYTF.

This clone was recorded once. The CDR3 region is CASSPTSVRGETQYF. DNA for the CDR3: TGTGCCAGCAGTCCGACAAGCGTTCGGGGAGAGACCCAGTACTTC. V is TRBV7-7 and J is TRBJ2-5; maybe TRBD2 (5 bases). The CDR3 is 15 residues long. The germline CDR1 and CDR2 sequences are SSHAT and FNYEAQ (reference sequence). V was trimmed by 6 bases and J by 4 bases, leaving 18 bases between them.

The CDR3 DNA is TGTGCCAGCTCACCCCTTAGCGGGGGGGCCCCGGAGACCCAGTACTTC. This gives the protein CASSPLSGGAPETQYF. This chain joins TRBV18 and TRBJ2-5; 11 positions match TRBD2. The CDR3 totals 16 residues. V lost 3 bases to trimming and J lost 5 bases; unmatched junction nucleotides: 8. Germline V lookup: CDR1 KGHSH, CDR2 LQKENI.